The T cell receptor (beta chain) described here comes from a study of beta chain features in type 1 diabetes. Remarks on this clone: The antigen is undetermined.

The entirety of the isolated RNA underwent reverse transcription, so expressed TCRB transcripts were sequenced. TCRdb keeps only in-frame clones here, not all; method: immunoSEQ multiplex PCR. The sample contains 970,000 or so clones, roughly 15% of which appear only once. Study-wide results and limits: VDJ junctions from patients with type 1 diabetes contained fewer insertions and more deletions.

The germline V gene has CDR1 SQVTM and CDR2 ANQGSEA. Unmatched junction bases numbered 17, after V lost 6 bases and J lost 2 bases. This CDR3 contains 19 residues. Sequenced material: naive CD4+ T cells from blood. The chain links TRBV29-1 to TRBJ2-3, with TRBD2 matching 13 bases. The clonotype was recovered from a woman aged 18-29 years in good health. CDR3: CSVGRRLAGGPGATDTQYF. The CDR3 DNA is TGCAGCGTGGGCCGAAGACTAGCGGGAGGCCCCGGGGCCACAGATACGCAGTATTTT.